The clone carrying this T cell receptor beta chain was found a few times. Each CDR3 protein is one row after TCRdb ran MiXCR on the RT-PCR reads. Of 150,000 to 200,000 distinct CDR3 sequences listed, approximately 12% are singletons. The CDR3 runs 20 residues. Unmatched junction bases numbered 19, after V lost 6 bases and J lost 5 bases. Germline V CDR1 and CDR2: MDHEN, SYDVKM. These data come from a study of response to subunit inactivated influenza vaccine. The same specimen was also included in a second study, on T cells expressing NK-cell markers. From that paper: Libraries used 5'RACE template switching adding universal primer site and UMIs.

The chain employs TRBV28 and TRBJ2-3; TRBD2 agrees at 14 bases. Sequencing was performed on CD8+ T cells sorted from PBMCs, taken roughly 13 days after vaccination. The TCR originated in a man in his fifties or sixties who received an inactivated influenza vaccine. The CDR3 sequence: CASSGLLLLGLAGEQDTQYF. In DNA, the CDR3 is TGTGCCAGCAGCGGATTGTTACTCTTGGGACTAGCGGGGGAGCAAGATACGCAGTATTTT.